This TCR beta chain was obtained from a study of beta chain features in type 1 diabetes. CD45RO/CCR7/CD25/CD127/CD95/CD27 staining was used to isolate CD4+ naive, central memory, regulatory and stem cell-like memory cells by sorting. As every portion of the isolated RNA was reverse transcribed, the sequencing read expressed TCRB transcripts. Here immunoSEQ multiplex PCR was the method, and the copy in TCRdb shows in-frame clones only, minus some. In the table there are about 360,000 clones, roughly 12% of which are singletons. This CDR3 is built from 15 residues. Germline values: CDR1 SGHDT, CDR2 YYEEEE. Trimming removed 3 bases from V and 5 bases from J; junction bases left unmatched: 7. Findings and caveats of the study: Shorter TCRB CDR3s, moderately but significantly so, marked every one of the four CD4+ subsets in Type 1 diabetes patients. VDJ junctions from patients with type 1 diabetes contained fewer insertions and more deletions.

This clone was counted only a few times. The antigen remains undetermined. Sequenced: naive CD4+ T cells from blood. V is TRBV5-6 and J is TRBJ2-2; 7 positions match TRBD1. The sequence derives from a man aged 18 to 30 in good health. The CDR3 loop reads CASSSSTQGTGELFF. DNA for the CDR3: TGTGCCAGCAGCTCGTCAACACAGGGGACCGGGGAGCTGTTTTTT. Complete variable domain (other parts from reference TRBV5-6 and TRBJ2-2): DAGVTQSPTHLIKTRGQQVTLRCSPKSGHDTVSWYQQALGQGPQFIFQYYEEEERQRGNFPDRFSGHQFPNYSSELNVNALLLGDSALYLCASSSSTQGTGELFFGEGSRLTVL.